This entry concerns a single T cell receptor beta chain. Its antigen remains unknown. These data belong to a study of T cell responses to AZD1222 COVID-19 vaccine. General study results and limits: Among spike-specific TCRs, nearly half reportedly target unmutated variant regions. Baseline seropositives among AZD1222 recipients totaled only 5 or 6.

With 5 bases removed from V and 3 bases from J, the gap between germline ends came to 11 bases. Germline CDR1 is SGHTA and CDR2 is FQGTGA. The CDR3 extends over 13 amino acids. Clones were sequenced by immunoSEQ multiplex PCR, and TCRdb holds only the in-frame ones, with some missing. This sample carries about 140,000 clones, 75% to 95% of them seen once, and the ten largest clones take around 7.6%. The clonotype was recovered from an adult who received the MenACWY meningococcal vaccine as a control. The specimen was peripheral blood, collected 28 days after the second dose of the MenACWY control vaccine. The rearrangement joins TRBV7-3 to TRBJ2-7; D uncertain. CDR3 bases: TGTGCCAGCAGCGTCGGACCGAACTACGAGCAGTACTTC. This encodes CASSVGPNYEQYF.